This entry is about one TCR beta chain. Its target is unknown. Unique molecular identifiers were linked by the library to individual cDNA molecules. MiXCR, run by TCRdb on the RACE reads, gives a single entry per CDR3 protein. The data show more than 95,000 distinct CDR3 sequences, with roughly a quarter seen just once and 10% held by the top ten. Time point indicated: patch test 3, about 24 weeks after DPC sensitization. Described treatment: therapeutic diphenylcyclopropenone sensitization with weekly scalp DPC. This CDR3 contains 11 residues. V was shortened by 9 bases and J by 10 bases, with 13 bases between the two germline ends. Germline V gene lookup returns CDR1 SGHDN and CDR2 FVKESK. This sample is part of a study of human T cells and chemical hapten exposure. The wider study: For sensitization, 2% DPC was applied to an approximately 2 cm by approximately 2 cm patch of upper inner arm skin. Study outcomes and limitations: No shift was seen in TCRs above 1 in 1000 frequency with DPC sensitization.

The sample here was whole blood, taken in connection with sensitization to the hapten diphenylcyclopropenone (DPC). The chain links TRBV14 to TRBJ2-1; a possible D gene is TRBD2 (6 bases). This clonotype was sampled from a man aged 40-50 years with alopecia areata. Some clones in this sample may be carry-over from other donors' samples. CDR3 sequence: CASGGPGEQFF. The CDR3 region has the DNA TGTGCCAGTGGAGGGCCAGGGGAGCAGTTCTTC.